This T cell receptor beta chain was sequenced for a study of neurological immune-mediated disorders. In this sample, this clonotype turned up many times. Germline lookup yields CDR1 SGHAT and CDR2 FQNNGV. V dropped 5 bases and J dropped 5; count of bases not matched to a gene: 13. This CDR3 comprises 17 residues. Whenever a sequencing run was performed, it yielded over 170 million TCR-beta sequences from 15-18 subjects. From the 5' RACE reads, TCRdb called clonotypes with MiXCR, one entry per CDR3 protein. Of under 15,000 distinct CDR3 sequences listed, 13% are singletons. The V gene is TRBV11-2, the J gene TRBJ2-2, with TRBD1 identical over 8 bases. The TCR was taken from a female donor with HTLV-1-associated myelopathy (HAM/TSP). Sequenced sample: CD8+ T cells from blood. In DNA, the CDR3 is TGTGCCAGCAGCGACCCCCGGACAGGGAGATTTACCGGGGAGCTGTTTTTT. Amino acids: CASSDPRTGRFTGELFF.